This is a list of T cell receptor beta chains from one sample in a study of CD8 T cells in Susac syndrome. TCRdb re-analysed the immunoSEQ multiplex PCR reads in MiXCR, keeping a single row per CDR3 protein. Among just over 150,000 distinct CDR3 sequences, approximately 94% were seen once, and the ten largest hold 0.2% to 0.25%. The sequencing sample was made of CD8+ T cells from PBMCs. These receptor sequences come from a human donor with multiple sclerosis. CDR3s include the opening cysteine and the closing phenylalanine or tryptophan. Each record gives: D gene, V gene, J gene, CDR3 protein. The D gene is left open where the match is weak.

d_gene: TRBD2; v_gene: TRBV6-2/TRBV6-3; j_gene: TRBJ2-3; CDR3aa: CASKRLAGGEGDTQYF
d_gene: .; v_gene: TRBV27; j_gene: TRBJ1-5; CDR3aa: CASSLGRSQPQHF
d_gene: .; v_gene: TRBV9; j_gene: TRBJ1-2; CDR3aa: CASSVNGGGGTNYGYTF
d_gene: TRBD2; v_gene: TRBV29-1; j_gene: TRBJ2-7; CDR3aa: CSVEFRAGRTRHEQYF
d_gene: .; v_gene: TRBV29-1; j_gene: TRBJ2-1; CDR3aa: CSARAGEQFF
d_gene: .; v_gene: TRBV7-9; j_gene: TRBJ1-4; CDR3aa: CASSNSEKLFF
d_gene: TRBD1; v_gene: TRBV7-9; j_gene: TRBJ1-2; CDR3aa: CASSFSGTGTGGYTF
d_gene: .; v_gene: TRBV7-9; j_gene: TRBJ2-5; CDR3aa: CASSTSQGRETQYF
d_gene: .; v_gene: TRBV12-5; j_gene: TRBJ2-3; CDR3aa: CASALDRPTEDTQYF
d_gene: .; v_gene: TRBV12-5; j_gene: TRBJ1-2; CDR3aa: CATMGVDYGYTF
d_gene: TRBD2; v_gene: TRBV20-1; j_gene: TRBJ2-7; CDR3aa: CSADGGGAFYEQYF
d_gene: TRBD1; v_gene: TRBV27; j_gene: TRBJ1-2; CDR3aa: CASRPLDRAWGYTF
d_gene: TRBD1; v_gene: TRBV5-4; j_gene: TRBJ1-1; CDR3aa: CASSLQGAANTEAFF
d_gene: TRBD1; v_gene: TRBV6-1; j_gene: TRBJ2-1; CDR3aa: CASSVQIRTGYNEQFF
d_gene: .; v_gene: TRBV6-2/TRBV6-3; j_gene: TRBJ1-1; CDR3aa: CASSYVQRGEAFF
d_gene: .; v_gene: TRBV9; j_gene: TRBJ2-7; CDR3aa: CASSGRDNSYEQYF
d_gene: TRBD2; v_gene: TRBV20-1; j_gene: TRBJ2-1; CDR3aa: CSARTSGGSKQFF
d_gene: .; v_gene: TRBV24-1; j_gene: TRBJ1-2; CDR3aa: CATSDPGTADGYTF
d_gene: .; v_gene: TRBV27; j_gene: TRBJ1-1; CDR3aa: CASSTKPGYTEAFF
d_gene: .; v_gene: TRBV5-1; j_gene: TRBJ1-1; CDR3aa: CASSFGQGLNTEAFF
d_gene: .; v_gene: TRBV30; j_gene: TRBJ1-1; CDR3aa: CAWSGGQKPTEAFF
d_gene: .; v_gene: TRBV5-1; j_gene: TRBJ1-2; CDR3aa: CASSLIPGVPDYGYTF
d_gene: .; v_gene: TRBV4-1; j_gene: TRBJ1-2; CDR3aa: CASSPTGGVRGYTF
d_gene: .; v_gene: TRBV11-1; j_gene: TRBJ2-1; CDR3aa: CASSLDAGEGYNEQFF
d_gene: .; v_gene: TRBV13; j_gene: TRBJ2-5; CDR3aa: CASSPKGDETQYF
d_gene: .; v_gene: TRBV7-8; j_gene: TRBJ2-6; CDR3aa: CASSQGRNMGIGANVLTF
d_gene: .; v_gene: TRBV4-1; j_gene: TRBJ2-5; CDR3aa: CASSQEGEGQVIETQYF
d_gene: .; v_gene: TRBV6-1; j_gene: TRBJ2-5; CDR3aa: CASRTPFLGGPQETQYF
d_gene: .; v_gene: TRBV10-3; j_gene: TRBJ2-1; CDR3aa: CAISVGPEEFF
d_gene: .; v_gene: TRBV5-6; j_gene: TRBJ1-5; CDR3aa: CASSTLISNQPQHF
d_gene: .; v_gene: TRBV7-9; j_gene: TRBJ1-2; CDR3aa: CASTLGGYTF
d_gene: .; v_gene: TRBV14; j_gene: TRBJ2-5; CDR3aa: CASSQALGRYDQETQYF
d_gene: .; v_gene: TRBV5-4; j_gene: TRBJ1-1; CDR3aa: CASSSYQNTEAFF
d_gene: .; v_gene: TRBV2; j_gene: TRBJ2-1; CDR3aa: CASEGREQFF
d_gene: TRBD1; v_gene: TRBV25-1; j_gene: TRBJ1-2; CDR3aa: CASSGDRVHGYTF
d_gene: .; v_gene: TRBV3-1; j_gene: TRBJ2-5; CDR3aa: CASSQEASREIQETQYF
d_gene: .; v_gene: TRBV28; j_gene: TRBJ2-7; CDR3aa: CASSFNRRYEQYF
d_gene: .; v_gene: TRBV23-1; j_gene: TRBJ2-5; CDR3aa: CASPPGHTQETQYF
d_gene: TRBD1; v_gene: TRBV6-5; j_gene: TRBJ1-1; CDR3aa: CASTDTGTGEAFF
d_gene: .; v_gene: TRBV9; j_gene: TRBJ2-3; CDR3aa: CASSVGGRFTDTQYF
d_gene: .; v_gene: TRBV20-1; j_gene: TRBJ2-7; CDR3aa: CSAIGRGFSYEQYF
d_gene: TRBD1; v_gene: TRBV28; j_gene: TRBJ1-6; CDR3aa: CASSEGAGNSPLHF
d_gene: .; v_gene: TRBV27; j_gene: TRBJ1-5; CDR3aa: CASSPRRQPQHF
d_gene: TRBD2; v_gene: TRBV9; j_gene: TRBJ2-3; CDR3aa: CASSIKSGADTQYF
d_gene: TRBD1; v_gene: TRBV2; j_gene: TRBJ1-6; CDR3aa: CASYGRGQGRSPLHF
d_gene: TRBD1; v_gene: TRBV6-6; j_gene: TRBJ2-1; CDR3aa: CASSYATGSNEQFF
d_gene: .; v_gene: TRBV14; j_gene: TRBJ1-2; CDR3aa: CASSQGRYYGYTF
d_gene: .; v_gene: TRBV4-2; j_gene: TRBJ1-1; CDR3aa: CASSQGLSFTEAFF
d_gene: .; v_gene: TRBV27; j_gene: TRBJ2-1; CDR3aa: CASIMGGNYNEQFF
d_gene: TRBD1; v_gene: TRBV20-1; j_gene: TRBJ2-7; CDR3aa: CSARLLWDRGLHEQYF
d_gene: TRBD1; v_gene: TRBV5-1; j_gene: TRBJ2-3; CDR3aa: CASSSGQGSTDTQYF
d_gene: .; v_gene: TRBV20-1; j_gene: TRBJ2-3; CDR3aa: CSARVRSITDTQYF
d_gene: .; v_gene: TRBV28; j_gene: TRBJ2-3; CDR3aa: CASSSLGRHDTQYF
d_gene: TRBD1; v_gene: TRBV6-2/TRBV6-3; j_gene: TRBJ1-5; CDR3aa: CASSYRQGGNQPQHF
d_gene: .; v_gene: TRBV3-1; j_gene: TRBJ1-2; CDR3aa: CASSQDRGIPNYGYTF
d_gene: .; v_gene: TRBV29-1; j_gene: TRBJ2-1; CDR3aa: CSVEGRYNEQFF
d_gene: TRBD1; v_gene: TRBV12-3/TRBV12-4; j_gene: TRBJ1-5; CDR3aa: CASSPDRRLNQPQHF
d_gene: .; v_gene: TRBV20-1; j_gene: TRBJ1-1; CDR3aa: CSAIGREVVAFF